This T cell receptor (beta chain) was sequenced for a study of cytomegalovirus exposure and HLA in healthy donors. Across the whole study: Earlier work reported 90 million to 120 million unique TCR beta sequences from 180 million or so T cells.

This PCR relied on a set of 60 Vbeta primers and 13 Jbeta primers. Measured with immunoSEQ multiplex PCR; TCRdb has only the in-frame clones, and not every one. Recorded for this sample: some 200,000 clones. CDR1 and CDR2 (germline): SGHAT, FQNNGV. The trim removed 1 base at V and 2 bases at J, leaving 3 bases unmatched. CDR3 length: 15 amino acids. The chain couples TRBV11-2 to TRBJ2-7; 9 nucleotides line up with TRBD1. The TCR comes from a girl under 10 years old in good health and CMV-seropositive. Sequencing was carried out using PBMCs. The CDR3 nucleotides read TGTGCCAGCAGCTTAGGGGGGACAGGGACCTACGAGCAGTACTTC. It translates to CASSLGGTGTYEQYF.